The 25 T cell receptor beta chains listed next were all sequenced from one sample in a study of T cells expressing NK-cell markers. After re-calling the 5' RACE reads, TCRdb lists one entry per CDR3 protein, DNA absent. The table lists about 260,000 distinct CDR3 sequences, with about 4.2% in the top ten. Sequenced sample: blood T cells: a sorted CD56 or NKG2C T cell subset, CD4+ or CD8+ T cells, or bulk PBMC T cells (not recorded which). The receptors here all came from a woman aged 18 to 75 in good health.

The chain employs TRBV11-2 and TRBJ2-5; TCRdb designates TRBD1, a call that cannot be tested without DNA. Germline assignment: CDR1 SGHAT and CDR2 FQNNGV. The CDR3 is made up of 15 amino acids. The CDR3 sequence: CASSLAGGRGETQYF.

The chain couples TRBV5-1 to TRBJ2-2; TCRdb selects TRBD2, and the lack of DNA leaves this call unchecked. Germline assignment: CDR1 SGHRS and CDR2 YFSETQ. The CDR3 sequence is 14 residues long. This CDR3 is CASSGKTSPGELFF.

CDR3 in amino acids: CASSSRRDPTDTQYF. This chain connects TRBV11-1 to TRBJ2-3; TCRdb names TRBD2, which stays unverified in the absence of DNA. CDR3 length equals 15 residues. Germline values: CDR1 SGHAT, CDR2 FQDESV (reference sequence).

The chain has TRBV5-1 and TRBJ2-2; without DNA, the TCRdb call of TRBD1 cannot be checked. The CDR3 length is 15 residues. CDR1 and CDR2 (germline): SGHRS, YFSETQ. The CDR3 loop reads CASSSRTPETGELFF. Complete variable domain (other parts from reference TRBV5-1 and TRBJ2-2): KAGVTQTPRYLIKTRGQQVTLSCSPISGHRSVSWYQQTPGQGLQFLFEYFSETQRNKGNFPGRFSGRQFSNSRSEMNVSTLELGDSALYLCASSSRTPETGELFFGEGSRLTVL.

This chain links TRBV12-1 with TRBJ2-3; TCRdb's assignment of TRBD1 cannot be checked, as there is no DNA. TRBV12-1 is assigned pseudogene status. This CDR3 has 17 amino acids. The CDR3 sequence is CASSSLPYGGATDTQYF.

The chain carries TRBV6-1 and TRBJ2-1. CDR3 length: 12 amino acids. The V gene's germline CDR1 is MNHNS and CDR2 SASEGT. The CDR3 spells CASSERSNEQFF.

The CDR3 protein is CASSLGSVVGEQFF. This sequence joins TRBV7-2 and TRBJ2-1; TCRdb's D call of TRBD2 is untestable without DNA. Germline V lookup: CDR1 SGHTA, CDR2 FQGNSA. The CDR3 is made up of 14 amino acids.

The chain couples TRBV12-3 or TRBV12-4 to TRBJ2-1; TCRdb picks TRBD2, but there is no DNA to check that call. CDR3 length equals 16 residues. CDR3 region: CASRSGGAEVYNEQFF.

CDR3 loop: CASSIEMDEQYF. The gene calls are TRBV4-3 and TRBJ2-7. There are 12 residues in the CDR3. Germline CDR1 LGHNA, CDR2 YSLEER.

This chain uses TRBV7-9 with TRBJ1-4; TCRdb designates TRBD1, a call that cannot be tested without DNA. The CDR3 is 15 residues long. Germline V gene data show CDR1 as SEHNR and CDR2 as FQNEAQ (reference sequence). The CDR3 sequence is CASSLRSPTNEKLFF.

This chain joins TRBV2 and TRBJ2-1; TCRdb's D gene call, TRBD2, goes unchecked for lack of DNA. CDR1 is SNHLY and CDR2 is FYNNEI in the germline V gene. The CDR3 length is 15 residues. CDR3 sequence: CASSAMGLLSNEQFF.

CDR3 region: CASSQRTDTQYF. V gene TRBV12-3 or TRBV12-4 combines with J gene TRBJ2-3. CDR3 length: 12 residues.

The chain joins TRBV19 to TRBJ2-1; the TRBD1 assignment by TCRdb is unverifiable without DNA. Germline V CDR1 and CDR2: LNHDA, SQIVND (reference sequence). The CDR3 consists of 13 residues. CDR3 loop: CASSIGGTNEQFF.

CDR3 amino acids: CASSLENRNQPQHF. This chain uses TRBV12-3 or TRBV12-4 with TRBJ1-5. CDR3 size: 14 residues.

V and J are TRBV12-3 or TRBV12-4 and TRBJ1-2. The CDR3 extends over 13 amino acids. CDR3 sequence: CASSLGFSYGYTF.

The V gene is TRBV20-1, the J gene TRBJ2-5; the TCRdb call, TRBD1, lacks DNA for checking. This CDR3 has 14 residues. Germline V gene sequence: CDR1 DFQATT, CDR2 SNEGSKA (reference sequence). The CDR3 here is CSASAGAVQETQYF.

The chain uses TRBV5-1 and TRBJ1-2. The CDR3 is 14 residues long. Germline V gene lookup returns CDR1 SGHRS and CDR2 YFSETQ. CDR3 sequence: CASSTGSQFYGYTF.

V is TRBV7-2 and J is TRBJ2-1; the TCRdb call, TRBD1, lacks DNA for checking. The CDR3 sequence is 14 residues long. Looked up from germline, CDR1 is SGHTA and CDR2 is FQGNSA. The chain's CDR3 is CASSFRGVDNEQFF.

V usage is TRBV9 and J usage is TRBJ2-7; TCRdb's assignment of TRBD1 cannot be checked, as there is no DNA. Germline V gene lookup returns CDR1 SGDLS and CDR2 YYNGEE. The CDR3 covers 14 residues. CDR3 sequence reads: CASSPGMWSYEQYF.

The rearrangement links TRBV12-3 or TRBV12-4 to TRBJ1-4. The CDR3 consists of 15 residues. The CDR3 region is CASSIRGGTNEKLFF.

The chain couples TRBV7-8 to TRBJ1-1; with no DNA, the TCRdb D assignment of TRBD1 cannot be verified. Germline CDR1 SGHVS, CDR2 FQNEAQ. The CDR3 is 15 residues long. CDR3 residues: CASSLEDRVSTEAFF.

The rearrangement joins TRBV27 to TRBJ2-7; with no DNA, the TCRdb D assignment of TRBD1 cannot be verified. CDR3 length equals 15 residues. Germline V gene lookup returns CDR1 MNHEY and CDR2 SMNVEV (reference sequence). The CDR3 region is CASSLRRAISYEQYF.

The rearrangement joins TRBV18 to TRBJ2-2; TCRdb outputs TRBD1, but without DNA this stays unchecked. The germline CDR1 and CDR2 sequences are KGHSH and LQKENI. The CDR3 loop spans 14 amino acids. The CDR3 region is CASSNTGAVGELFF.

The CDR3 is CASSLGSRDIQYF. The V gene is TRBV5-1, the J gene TRBJ2-4. The CDR3 is 13 amino acids. The germline gives CDR1 SGHRS, CDR2 YFSETQ.

V usage is TRBV20-1 and J usage is TRBJ2-5; TCRdb names TRBD2, which stays unverified in the absence of DNA. CDR3 length equals 16 residues. In germline, CDR1 is DFQATT, CDR2 SNEGSKA (reference sequence). This CDR3 is CSAPRTSGGYQETQYF.